The rows below give T cell receptor beta chains drawn from one sample of a study of patients and donors after allogeneic stem cell transplantation. TCRdb re-analysed the RT-PCR reads in MiXCR, keeping a single row per CDR3 protein. The table records about 210,000 distinct CDR3 sequences, over 30% of them present only once. Sequencing was performed on blood, either unsorted or a sorted T cell fraction (not recorded which). The receptor set was obtained from a human donor who was either an allogeneic HSCT recipient or a stem cell or donor lymphocyte infusion donor (not recorded which). It is not recorded whose cells these are; they may come from a transplant donor. CDR3s include the opening cysteine and the closing phenylalanine or tryptophan. A D gene is named only where the DNA matches it firmly. The size of a clone is reported for some rows only, either as once, few or many, or as a class for expanded clones.

CDR3,DNA,J,V,D,size
CASSFTGIDEQFF,TGTGCCAGCAGTTTCACCGGGATCGATGAGCAGTTCTTC,TRBJ2-1,TRBV27,NA,NA
CASSFLGSSYNEQFF,TGTGCCAGCAGTTTCTTGGGAAGCTCCTACAATGAGCAGTTCTTC,TRBJ2-1,TRBV12-3/TRBV12-4,NA,NA
CATSRDLARDRGAQHF,TGTGCCACCAGCAGAGATCTCGCCAGGGATCGTGGAGCCCAGCATTTT,TRBJ1-5,TRBV15,NA,NA
CASSQGLAGAYLFF,TGCGCCAGCAGCCAAGGACTGGCAGGGGCCTATCTGTTTTTT,TRBJ1-4,TRBV4-1,NA,few
CASSRELETEAFF,TGTGCCAGCAGCCGGGAGTTAGAGACTGAAGCTTTCTTT,TRBJ1-1,TRBV13,NA,NA
CASTFGTGNYGYTF,TGTGCCAGCACCTTCGGGACAGGGAATTATGGCTACACCTTC,TRBJ1-2,TRBV12-3/TRBV12-4,TRBD1,once
CSARGQGQGNTIYF,TGCAGTGCTAGGGGACAGGGCCAGGGAAACACCATATATTTT,TRBJ1-3,TRBV20-1,TRBD1,NA
CASSRTYFSGANVLTF,TGTGCCAGCAGCCGGACATATTTCTCTGGGGCCAACGTCCTGACTTTC,TRBJ2-6,TRBV27,NA,few
CASSLRRRLAPDTQYF,TGTGCCAGCAGCTTGAGGCGGAGACTAGCTCCAGATACGCAGTATTTT,TRBJ2-3,TRBV5-5,TRBD2,NA
CASAHRSNYGYTF,TGTGCCAGCGCCCACAGGTCTAACTATGGCTACACCTTC,TRBJ1-2,TRBV3-1,NA,NA
CASSPRPVRDTQYF,TGTGCCAGCAGTCCAAGGCCAGTCCGAGATACGCAGTATTTT,TRBJ2-3,TRBV12-3/TRBV12-4,NA,NA
CASSRQLTDGYTF,TGTGCCAGCAGCCGTCAATTGACTGACGGCTACACCTTC,TRBJ1-2,TRBV5-6,NA,NA
CASSYGQTAALHF,TGTGCCAGCAGTTATGGACAGACGGCGGCCCTCCACTTT,TRBJ1-6,TRBV27,NA,NA
CSVRGSLDTQYF,TGCAGCGTTAGGGGGTCGCTTGATACGCAGTATTTT,TRBJ2-3,TRBV29-1,NA,few
CASSFNGNEQFF,TGTGCCAGCAGCTTTAATGGCAATGAGCAGTTCTTC,TRBJ2-1,TRBV7-2,NA,few
CASSVGGKGQAFF,TGTGCCAGCAGCGTAGGGGGGAAGGGACAAGCTTTCTTT,TRBJ1-1,TRBV9,NA,few
CASKTDRGIEQYF,TGTGCCAGTAAAACGGACAGGGGTATCGAGCAGTACTTC,TRBJ2-7,TRBV27,TRBD1,once
CASSPGLHTSGNTIYF,TGTGCCAGCAGCCCGGGACTCCATACCTCTGGAAACACCATATATTTT,TRBJ1-3,TRBV7-9,NA,NA